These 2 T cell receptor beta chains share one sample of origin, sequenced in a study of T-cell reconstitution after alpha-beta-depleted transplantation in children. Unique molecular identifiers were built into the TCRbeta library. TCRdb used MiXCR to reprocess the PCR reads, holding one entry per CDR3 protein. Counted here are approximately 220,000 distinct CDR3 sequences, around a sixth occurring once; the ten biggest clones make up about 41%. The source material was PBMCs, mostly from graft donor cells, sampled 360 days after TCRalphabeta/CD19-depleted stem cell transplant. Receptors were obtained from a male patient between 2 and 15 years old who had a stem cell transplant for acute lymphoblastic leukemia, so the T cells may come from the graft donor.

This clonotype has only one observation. As DNA, the CDR3 is TGTGCCATCACCCTGGGACTAGCGGAGAGCAATGAGCAGTTCTTC. Translation gives CAITLGLAESNEQFF. The rearrangement joins TRBV10-3 to TRBJ2-1; 11 bases agree with TRBD2. CDR1 ENHRY and CDR2 SYGVKD come from the germline V gene. Trimming at V came to 7 bases and at J to 6 bases, leaving 8 bases not matched to a gene. The CDR3 loop spans 15 amino acids.

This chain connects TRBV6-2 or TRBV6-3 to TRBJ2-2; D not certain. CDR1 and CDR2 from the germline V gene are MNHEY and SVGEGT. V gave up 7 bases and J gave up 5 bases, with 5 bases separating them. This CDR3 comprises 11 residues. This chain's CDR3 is CASTITGELFF. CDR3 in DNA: TGTGCCAGCACTATAACCGGGGAGCTGTTTTTT.